This TCR beta chain was identified during a study of blood T cell repertoires in COVID-19. CDR3 length: 15 amino acids. The ends lost 4 bases at V and 5 bases at J; junction bases unmatched: 7. CDR1 SGHNT and CDR2 YENEEA come from the germline V gene. In the authors' methods: Amplification with reference gene primers provided the estimates of nucleated cell counts. Some clones are missing from TCRdb's copy, which holds only in-frame ones; the method was immunoSEQ multiplex PCR. That table is the source of V, J and clone size, and D and trimming were worked out from the DNA. This table holds around 300,000 clones, more than 75% found once.

The TCR originated in a man aged 45-65 years with active or convalescent COVID-19. The sequencing sample was made of peripheral blood. The chain recombines TRBV11-3 with TRBJ1-1; the match to TRBD1 covers 10 bases. DNA of the CDR3: TGTGCCAGCAGCTGGGACAGGGGAGGATGGACTGAAGCTTTCTTT. Translated: CASSWDRGGWTEAFF.